The T cell receptor (beta chain) described here comes from a study of response to subunit inactivated influenza vaccine. Whole-study results and caveats: Authors suggested seasonal influenza vaccinations each recruit few new T cells.

V shed 9 bases and J 1 base; nucleotides not matched to a gene: 11. This CDR3 is 17 amino acids long. In germline, CDR1 is LGHDT, CDR2 YNNKEL (reference sequence). This clonotype was found a few times. The antigen is unknown. MiXCR was run by TCRdb on the RT-PCR reads, yielding one entry per CDR3 protein. The sample yields 500,000 to 650,000 distinct CDR3 sequences, approximately 7.6% seen once. This TCR came from a man between 50 and 69 years old who received an inactivated influenza vaccine. The V and J genes are TRBV3-1 and TRBJ2-1; 11 nucleotides align to TRBD2. Sample: PBMCs from blood, taken about 23 months after vaccination. CDR3 amino acids: CARTGTSGGFSYNEQFF. CDR3 nucleotides: TGTGCCAGAACAGGGACTAGCGGCGGATTTTCCTACAATGAGCAGTTCTTC.